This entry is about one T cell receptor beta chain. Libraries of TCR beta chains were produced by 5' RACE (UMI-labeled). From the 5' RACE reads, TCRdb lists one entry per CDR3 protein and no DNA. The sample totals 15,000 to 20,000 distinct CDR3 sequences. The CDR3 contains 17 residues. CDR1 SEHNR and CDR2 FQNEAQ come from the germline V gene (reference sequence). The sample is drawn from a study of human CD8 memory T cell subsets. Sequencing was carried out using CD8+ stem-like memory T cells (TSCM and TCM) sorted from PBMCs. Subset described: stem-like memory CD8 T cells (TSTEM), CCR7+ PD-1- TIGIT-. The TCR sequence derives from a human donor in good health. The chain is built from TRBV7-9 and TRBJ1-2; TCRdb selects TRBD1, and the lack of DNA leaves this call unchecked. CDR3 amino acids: CASSFSQAGTGGVGYTF. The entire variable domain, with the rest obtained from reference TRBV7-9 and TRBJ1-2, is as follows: DTGVSQNPRHKITKRGQNVTFRCDPISEHNRLYWYRQTLGQGPEFLTYFQNEAQLEKSRLLSDRFSAERPKGSFSTLEIQRTEQGDSAMYLCASSFSQAGTGGVGYTFGSGTRLTVV.